One sample yielded the 30 T cell receptor beta chains listed below, sequenced in a study of shared clonotypes between healthy human individuals. Positive CCR7 selection of CD45RO-negative cells yielded the naive CD8 cells, and terminally differentiated effector memory CD45RA+ cells were excluded. Sequencing was performed with immunoSEQ multiplex PCR; in TCRdb, only in-frame clones are kept and a portion is missing. The data show hundreds of thousands of clones, 80% to 95% seen once. Material: naive CD8+ T cells sorted from blood. Source of these receptors: a young man in good health.

This rearrangement joins TRBV10-3 to TRBJ2-1; TRBD1 matches at 10 bases. Trimming cost V 6 bases and J 5 bases; bases outside gene matches: 10. Germline V lookup: CDR1 ENHRY, CDR2 SYGVKD. The CDR3 totals 16 residues. The CDR3 loop is CAIRDTGQGGDNEQFF. The CDR3 bases are TGTGCCATCAGAGACACCGGACAGGGGGGCGACAATGAGCAGTTCTTC.

V and J are TRBV5-1 and TRBJ1-1; D gene unclear. The CDR3 is 13 residues long. Germline CDR1 SGHRS, CDR2 YFSETQ. Deletions cut 7 bases from V and 6 bases from J, with 16 bases between. The DNA for the CDR3 is TGCGCCAGCCGAAACGAGGGAAAAGCTGAAGCTTTCTTT. Protein: CASRNEGKAEAFF.

The chain joins TRBV7-2 to TRBJ2-3, with 13 bases matching TRBD2. V trimming: 3 bases; J trimming: 1 base; junction bases outside the gene matches: 7. The CDR3 has 18 amino acids. Looked up from germline, CDR1 is SGHTA and CDR2 is FQGNSA. The CDR3 loop reads CASSFILAGGLGTDTQYF. The CDR3 DNA is TGTGCCAGCAGCTTCATACTAGCGGGAGGGCTTGGCACAGATACGCAGTATTTT.

The rearrangement uses TRBV13 and TRBJ2-7; 12 bases fit TRBD2. The CDR3 has 16 residues. J gave up 6 bases and V 4 bases, and 10 bases lay outside the gene matches. Germline lookup yields CDR1 PRHDT and CDR2 FYEKMQ (reference sequence). The CDR3 DNA sequence: TGTGCCAGCAGCTCTAAAAGAGGACTAGCGGGACCCGAGCAGTACTTC. As protein: CASSSKRGLAGPEQYF.

V gene TRBV6-5 combines with J gene TRBJ2-7; D ambiguous. The CDR3 loop spans 15 amino acids. Trimming pared 0 bases from V and 0 bases from J, leaving 9 bases between. Germline CDR1 and CDR2: MNHEY and SVGAGI. The CDR3 sequence is CASSYSPGNSYEQYF. The CDR3 DNA follows: TGTGCCAGCAGTTACTCTCCGGGTAACTCCTACGAGCAGTACTTC.

The chain employs TRBV4-1 and TRBJ2-1; 11 bases align to TRBD2. The CDR3 extends over 16 amino acids. The germline V gene encodes CDR1 MGHRA and CDR2 YSYEKL. The trim removed 4 bases at V and 6 bases at J, leaving 8 bases unmatched. The DNA for the CDR3 is TGCGCCAGCAGCCTGACTAGCGGGATGATTGGCAATGAGCAGTTCTTC. Translating it yields CASSLTSGMIGNEQFF.

This chain joins TRBV27 and TRBJ1-1, with D possibly being TRBD1 (6 bases). The CDR3 runs to 14 residues. With 3 bases removed from V and 5 bases from J, the gap between germline ends came to 13 bases. CDR1 and CDR2 (germline): MNHEY, SMNVEV (reference sequence). Here the CDR3 reads CASSFAGAVTEAFF. CDR3 DNA: TGTGCCAGCAGTTTCGCAGGGGCGGTTACTGAAGCTTTCTTT.

The rearrangement joins TRBV28 to TRBJ1-2; 7 bases are shared with TRBD1. With V trimmed by 4 bases and J by 6 bases, 11 bases remained unmatched. CDR3 length: 15 amino acids. CDR1 and CDR2 (germline): MDHEN, SYDVKM. Here the CDR3 reads CASSSPDRFYDGYTF. The CDR3 nucleotides are TGTGCCAGCAGTTCTCCGGACAGGTTTTATGATGGCTACACCTTC.

The chain links TRBV11-3 to TRBJ2-1, with D possibly called TRBD1 or TRBD2 (8 bases each). The CDR3 sequence is 15 residues long. V was clipped by 6 bases and J by 12 bases, with 24 bases between them. Germline V gene lookup returns CDR1 SGHNT and CDR2 YENEEA. CDR3 in amino acids: CASRRTGSQRGPQFF. In DNA, the CDR3 is TGTGCCAGCAGACGGACAGGGAGTCAGCGGGGGCCGCAGTTCTTC.

As regards this clone: The sample carries other DNA sequences with the same CDR3. The V call is TRBV27, the J call TRBJ2-2; a weak D match, TRBD1 (5 bases). This CDR3 is built from 11 residues. The V end was cut by 5 bases, the J end by 8 bases, with 6 bases between. Germline V gene data show CDR1 as MNHEY and CDR2 as SMNVEV (reference sequence). CDR3 in amino acids: CASSRTGELFF. DNA for the CDR3: TGTGCCAGCAGTCGGACAGGGGAGCTGTTTTTT.

The chain recombines TRBV7-9 with TRBJ2-7, with TRBD2 matching 9 bases. After removal of 4 bases from V and 9 bases from J, the junction contained 7 bases not matched to a gene. The CDR3 consists of 13 residues. Germline loops: CDR1 SEHNR, CDR2 FQNEAQ (reference sequence). The CDR3 reads CASSSERGVGQYF. In DNA form, the CDR3 reads TGTGCCAGCAGCTCGGAGCGGGGGGTTGGGCAGTACTTC.

The rearrangement uses TRBV9 and TRBJ1-3, with 7 bases matching TRBD1. This CDR3 is built from 17 residues. The ends lost 4 bases at V and 0 bases at J; junction bases unmatched: 10. Germline lookup yields CDR1 SGDLS and CDR2 YYNGEE. The CDR3 DNA reads as TGTGCCAGCAGCCACCCGGGCAGGGACAGCTCTGGAAACACCATATATTTT. This encodes CASSHPGRDSSGNTIYF.

The chain carries TRBV27 and TRBJ2-5; 9 nucleotides agree with TRBD2. CDR3 size: 17 residues. The trim removed 8 bases at V and 1 base at J, leaving 14 bases unmatched. In germline, CDR1 is MNHEY, CDR2 SMNVEV (reference sequence). The CDR3 sequence is CASATLLAGGLQETQYF. CDR3 nucleotide sequence: TGTGCCAGCGCTACCCTACTGGCGGGAGGGCTCCAAGAGACCCAGTACTTC.

V gene TRBV15 combines with J gene TRBJ1-5, with D tentatively TRBD1 (5 bases). The germline V and J ends were trimmed by 4 bases and 7 bases, with 17 bases remaining between them. CDR3 size: 15 residues. Germline CDR1 is LNHNV and CDR2 is YYDKDF (reference sequence). The CDR3 loop is CATSIRGFVGQPQHF. The CDR3, as DNA: TGTGCCACCAGCATCCGGGGGTTTGTTGGACAGCCCCAGCATTTT. The whole variable domain, filled in from reference TRBV15 and TRBJ1-5, reads DAMVIQNPRYQVTQFGKPVTLSCSQTLNHNVMYWYQQKSSQAPKLLFHYYDKDFNNEADTPDNFQSRRPNTSFCFLDIRSPGLGDTAMYLCATSIRGFVGQPQHFGDGTRLSIL.

The gene calls are TRBV7-3 and TRBJ2-1, with a possible D match to TRBD1 (6 bases). CDR3 length: 15 residues. The germline V gene encodes CDR1 SGHTA and CDR2 FQGTGA. The V gene lost 5 bases and the J gene lost 2 bases, with 13 bases spanning the gap. The CDR3 protein is CASSPSRTAYNEQFF. In DNA form, the CDR3 reads TGTGCCAGCAGCCCTTCACGGACAGCCTACAATGAGCAGTTCTTC.

The rearrangement links TRBV18 to TRBJ1-1; 7 bases are a match to TRBD1. CDR3 length equals 13 residues. V shed 2 bases, J shed 11 bases, and the junction held 8 bases outside the gene matches. From germline, CDR1 is KGHSH and CDR2 LQKENI. The CDR3 DNA sequence: TGTGCCAGCTCACCAAGGGACAGCCTCCGGGCTTTCTTT. Translation: CASSPRDSLRAFF.

V gene TRBV2 combines with J gene TRBJ2-1, with 7 bases that match TRBD2. The V gene's germline CDR1 is SNHLY and CDR2 FYNNEI. V was clipped by 2 bases and J by 7 bases; unmatched bases: 11. CDR3 length equals 16 residues. The CDR3 sequence: CASSEPTGGPDNEQFF. CDR3 nucleotide sequence: TGTGCCAGCAGTGAACCGACGGGAGGCCCTGATAATGAGCAGTTCTTC.

This clone appeared once. The chain couples TRBV7-2 to TRBJ2-7, with TRBD1 matching 10 bases. Losses at the gene ends were 6 bases for V and 3 bases for J; bases not matched to a gene: 8. Germline CDR1 SGHTA, CDR2 FQGNSA. This CDR3 has 15 residues. The CDR3 bases are TGTGCCAGCAGACAACTGACAGGGGGCCTCTACGAGCAGTACTTC. Its translation is CASRQLTGGLYEQYF.

The V call is TRBV10-3, the J call TRBJ2-7, with D hard to call. Germline lookup yields CDR1 ENHRY and CDR2 SYGVKD. The CDR3 spans 13 residues. V lost 9 bases, J lost 3 bases, and 15 bases lay in between. The CDR3 DNA follows: TGTGCCATTGCTGGGAATAACTTCTACGAGCAGTACTTC. Translating gives CAIAGNNFYEQYF.

The chain is built from TRBV15 and TRBJ2-7, with 9 bases lining up with TRBD2. The trim removed 3 bases at V and 2 bases at J, leaving 5 bases unmatched. CDR1 and CDR2 (germline): LNHNV, YYDKDF (reference sequence). The CDR3 is made up of 15 amino acids. CDR3 nucleotides: TGTGCCACCAGCAGGGATAGCGGGAGCCCCTACGAGCAGTACTTC. Its protein product is CATSRDSGSPYEQYF.

The chain couples TRBV7-9 to TRBJ2-1, with 9 bases lining up with TRBD2. The length of the CDR3 is 15 residues. V shed 1 base and J 9 bases; nucleotides not matched to a gene: 7. Per germline, CDR1 SEHNR and CDR2 FQNEAQ (reference sequence). CDR3 amino acids: CASSLEGTSRGEQFF. The CDR3 nucleotides read TGTGCCAGCAGCTTAGAGGGGACTAGCCGCGGTGAGCAGTTCTTC. Full variable domain (outside the CDR3, taken from reference TRBV7-9 and TRBJ2-1): DTGVSQNPRHKITKRGQNVTFRCDPISEHNRLYWYRQTLGQGPEFLTYFQNEAQLEKSRLLSDRFSAERPKGSFSTLEIQRTEQGDSAMYLCASSLEGTSRGEQFFGPGTRLTVL.

The chain uses TRBV27 and TRBJ2-1, with a possible D match to TRBD2 (5 bases). CDR1 MNHEY and CDR2 SMNVEV come from the germline V gene (reference sequence). CDR3 length: 14 amino acids. V was shortened by 5 bases and J by 7 bases, with 15 bases between the two germline ends. The CDR3: CASSALGSLNEQFF. The CDR3 DNA follows: TGTGCCAGCAGTGCTTTGGGGAGTCTTAATGAGCAGTTCTTC.

The chain is built from TRBV30 and TRBJ2-1; D not certain. Trimming removed 3 bases at V and 8 bases at J, with 23 bases between. The CDR3 extends over 16 amino acids. Germline CDR1 GTSNPN, CDR2 SVGIG (reference sequence). CDR3 loop: CAWRTQGSYPFDEQFF. In nucleotides, the CDR3 is TGTGCCTGGAGGACCCAAGGGTCCTACCCCTTCGATGAGCAGTTCTTC.

This chain connects TRBV7-2 to TRBJ1-2; D not certain. The CDR3 extends over 14 amino acids. The germline V and J ends were trimmed by 5 bases and 3 bases, with 13 bases remaining between them. CDR1 SGHTA and CDR2 FQGNSA come from the germline V gene. The CDR3, as DNA: TGTGCCAGCAGCCCCTTTCTAGCAGACTATGGCTACACCTTC. This sequence encodes CASSPFLADYGYTF.

This clone was found once. The chain joins TRBV29-1 to TRBJ2-7; 7 nucleotides match TRBD1. Germline values: CDR1 SQVTM, CDR2 ANQGSEA. The length of the CDR3 is 14 residues. Trimming at V came to 6 bases and at J to 0 bases, leaving 8 bases not matched to a gene. This chain's CDR3 is CSVQGQTSSYEQYF. As DNA, the CDR3 is TGCAGCGTACAGGGACAGACAAGCTCCTACGAGCAGTACTTC.

This chain connects TRBV28 to TRBJ2-1, with 10 bases that match TRBD2. The ends lost 3 bases at V and 5 bases at J; junction bases unmatched: 13. CDR3 length: 18 amino acids. Germline V gives CDR1 MDHEN, CDR2 SYDVKM. The CDR3 here is CASSLGLAGESRDNEQFF. Here the CDR3 DNA reads TGTGCCAGCAGTTTGGGGCTAGCGGGAGAATCACGTGACAATGAGCAGTTCTTC.

This clone is a singleton in its sample. Here the CDR3 DNA reads TGTGCCAGCTCACAACAGGGAGCAAATCAGCCCCAGCATTTT. Protein product: CASSQQGANQPQHF. The chain combines TRBV18 with TRBJ1-5; possibly TRBD1 for D (6 bases). This CDR3 has 14 amino acids. V lost 4 bases and J 4 bases, leaving 11 bases between the germline ends. Germline V lookup: CDR1 KGHSH, CDR2 LQKENI.

This chain uses TRBV7-9 with TRBJ1-3, with no clear D. Per germline, CDR1 SEHNR and CDR2 FQNEAQ (reference sequence). The CDR3 sequence is 15 residues long. V lost 5 bases and J lost 4, with 15 bases in between. CDR3 amino acids: CASSPGGVSGNTIYF. The CDR3 DNA is TGTGCCAGCAGCCCAGGCGGCGTCTCGGGAAACACCATATATTTT.

This rearrangement joins TRBV7-8 to TRBJ2-5, with TRBD1 matching over 7 bases. The J segment lost 2 bases and the V segment lost 5 bases, leaving 8 bases of the junction unmatched. CDR3 length: 15 residues. Germline CDR1 is SGHVS and CDR2 is FQNEAQ. The CDR3 DNA reads TGTGCCAGCAGCGATAGACCGGGACAGCAAGAGACCCAGTACTTC. Its translation: CASSDRPGQQETQYF.

The rearrangement links TRBV7-2 to TRBJ2-1; 10 nucleotides agree with TRBD2. This CDR3 comprises 17 residues. CDR1 is SGHTA, CDR2 FQGNSA, per germline. With V trimmed by 7 bases and J by 3 bases, 12 bases remained unmatched. The CDR3 coding sequence is TGTGCCAGCAAAACCAGGACCGGGACTAGCGACTACAATGAGCAGTTCTTC. Residues: CASKTRTGTSDYNEQFF.